Detailed here is one T cell receptor (beta chain). Sequencing was performed with immunoSEQ multiplex PCR; in TCRdb, only in-frame clones are kept and a portion is missing. The sample yields around 100,000 clones, more than 80% seen once. The sample comes from a study of blood T cell repertoires in COVID-19. Germline values: CDR1 SNHLY, CDR2 FYNNEI. V was clipped by 8 bases and J by 0 bases; unmatched bases: 4. The CDR3 is 14 residues long. The receptor's source is a human donor in a cohort sampled during active COVID-19. The genes are TRBV2 and TRBJ1-2, with 9 bases lining up with TRBD1. Sequencing input: peripheral blood. The DNA for the CDR3 is TGTGCCAGCCCAGACAGGGGGGCTAACTATGGCTACACCTTC. The encoded protein is CASPDRGANYGYTF.